The clone carrying this T cell receptor beta chain was seen a single time. Antigen: not known. Unmatched junction bases numbered 5, after V lost 3 bases and J lost 5 bases. Germline CDR1 SGHRS, CDR2 YFSETQ. The CDR3 spans 15 residues. These data originate in a study of cytomegalovirus exposure and HLA in healthy donors. Study-wide findings and caveats: In a later analysis, a missense DCLRE1C variant was linked to TCR beta V- and J-gene trimming. After further analysis at a later stage, around 17,000 TCR beta sequences were associated with HLA alleles at 0.05 false discovery rate.

A multiplex PCR was run with 60 Vbeta primers and 13 Jbeta primers. Data came from immunoSEQ multiplex PCR; TCRdb stores just in-frame clones and leaves some out. The sample consists of approximately 79,000 clones, 78% of them appearing once. The rearrangement links TRBV5-1 to TRBJ2-1; 10 positions match TRBD2. This sequence originates from a man aged 35-49 years in good health and CMV-seronegative. Sequencing was performed on PBMCs. In DNA form, the CDR3 reads TGCGCCAGCAGCTCCGGGACTAGCGCCCACAATGAGCAGTTCTTC. Residues: CASSSGTSAHNEQFF. Full variable domain (missing parts from reference TRBV5-1 and TRBJ2-1): KAGVTQTPRYLIKTRGQQVTLSCSPISGHRSVSWYQQTPGQGLQFLFEYFSETQRNKGNFPGRFSGRQFSNSRSEMNVSTLELGDSALYLCASSSGTSAHNEQFFGPGTRLTVL.